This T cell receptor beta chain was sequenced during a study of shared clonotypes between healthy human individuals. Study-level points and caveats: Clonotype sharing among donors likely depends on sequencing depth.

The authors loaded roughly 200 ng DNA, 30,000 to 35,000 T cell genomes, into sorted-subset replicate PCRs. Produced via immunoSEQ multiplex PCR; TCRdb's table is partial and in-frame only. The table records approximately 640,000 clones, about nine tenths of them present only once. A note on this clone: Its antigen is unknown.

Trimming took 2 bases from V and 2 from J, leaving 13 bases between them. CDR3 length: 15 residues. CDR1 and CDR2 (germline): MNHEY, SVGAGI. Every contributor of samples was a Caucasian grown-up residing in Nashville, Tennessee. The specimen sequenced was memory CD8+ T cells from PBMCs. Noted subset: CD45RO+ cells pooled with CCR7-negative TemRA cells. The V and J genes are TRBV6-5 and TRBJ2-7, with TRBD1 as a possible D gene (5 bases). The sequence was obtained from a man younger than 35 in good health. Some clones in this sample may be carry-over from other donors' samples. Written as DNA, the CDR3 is TGTGCCAGCAGTTACCGAGACAGTTTTACCTACGAGCAGTACTTC. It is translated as CASSYRDSFTYEQYF.